The source of this T cell receptor beta chain is a study of shared clonotypes between healthy human individuals. Study-level points and caveats: The rarefaction results pointed to incomplete sorted-subset sequencing despite large depth. Among donors, sharing of clonotypes was expected to be affected by sequencing depth.

The CDR3 has 14 residues. Germline-derived CDR1 and CDR2 are SGHRS and YFSETQ. Trimming stripped 4 bases from V and 0 bases from J, with 10 bases between. Note on this clone: The antigen remains undetermined.

Deep level was the assay's run setting. It was roughly 210 ng DNA, tens of thousands of T cell genomes, that sorted-subset replicate PCRs used. The repertoire was sequenced with immunoSEQ multiplex PCR; TCRdb's copy has only in-frame clones and lacks some. This sample carries roughly 2 million clones, about 94% of them seen once, and the ten largest clones take roughly 0.13%. The chain combines TRBV5-1 with TRBJ2-5; D is unclear. Sequencing input: naive CD4+ T cells sorted from blood. Subset defined: CD45RA+ positively selected. This TCR was recovered from a man between 18 and 35 years old in good health. The CDR3 region has the DNA TGCGCCAGCAGCCTCGACTGGTACCAAGAGACCCAGTACTTC. Encoded protein: CASSLDWYQETQYF.